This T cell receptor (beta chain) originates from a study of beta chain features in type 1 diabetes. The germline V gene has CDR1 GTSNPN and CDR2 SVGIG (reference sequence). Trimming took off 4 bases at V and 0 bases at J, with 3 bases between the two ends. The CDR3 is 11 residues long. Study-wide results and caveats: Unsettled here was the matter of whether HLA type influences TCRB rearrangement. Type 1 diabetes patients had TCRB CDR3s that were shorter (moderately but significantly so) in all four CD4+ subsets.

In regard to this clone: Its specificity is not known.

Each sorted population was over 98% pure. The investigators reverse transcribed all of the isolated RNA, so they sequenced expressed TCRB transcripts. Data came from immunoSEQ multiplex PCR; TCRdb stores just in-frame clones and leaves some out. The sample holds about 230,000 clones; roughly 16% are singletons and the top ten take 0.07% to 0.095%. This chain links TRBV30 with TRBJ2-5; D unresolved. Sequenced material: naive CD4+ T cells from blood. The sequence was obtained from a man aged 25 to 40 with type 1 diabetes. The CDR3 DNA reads TGTGCCTGGACAGACCAAGAGACCCAGTACTTC. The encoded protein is CAWTDQETQYF.